A single sample is the source of the 23 T cell receptor beta chains below, sequenced in a study of blood T cell repertoires in COVID-19. Generated by immunoSEQ multiplex PCR, the TCRdb table keeps only in-frame clones and is missing some. The table includes 300,000 to 400,000 clones, 80% to 90% detected once. Sequenced material: PBMCs or T cells enriched from blood (not recorded which). The receptors shown here come from a woman in her thirties or forties with acute COVID-19.

This sequence joins TRBV28 and TRBJ1-2, with 7 nucleotides matching TRBD1. The V and J ends lost 5 bases and 2 bases, in that order; junction bases with no gene match: 5. This CDR3 region has 14 residues. In germline, CDR1 is MDHEN, CDR2 SYDVKM. CDR3 in amino acids: CASSTKGANYGYTF. The CDR3 coding sequence is TGTGCCAGCAGTACAAAGGGGGCGAACTATGGCTACACCTTC.

About this clone: This sample also contains other DNA sequences that code for the same CDR3. CDR3 loop: CASSSGSGNEQFF. For the CDR3, the DNA is TGTGCCAGCTCTAGCGGGTCAGGCAATGAGCAGTTCTTC. This chain connects TRBV11-3 to TRBJ2-1, with TRBD2 matching 8 bases. There are 13 residues in the CDR3. CDR1 is SGHNT, CDR2 YENEEA, per germline. V gave up 8 bases and J gave up 6 bases; unmatched junction bases: 6.

The chain employs TRBV4-2 and TRBJ1-5; perhaps TRBD1 as D (5 bases). The CDR3 length is 16 residues. Germline V gives CDR1 LGHNA, CDR2 YNFKEQ. V was clipped by 3 bases and J by 3 bases, with 15 bases between them. The CDR3 region is CASSQENGRDNQPQHF. CDR3 coding DNA: TGTGCCAGCAGCCAGGAGAACGGCAGGGACAATCAGCCCCAGCATTTT.

This clone was found once. The CDR3 sequence: CASSQWTGNTEAFF. CDR3 in DNA: TGCGCCAGCAGCCAGTGGACAGGGAACACTGAAGCTTTCTTT. V usage is TRBV4-1 and J usage is TRBJ1-1, with 7 bases that match TRBD1. The CDR3 covers 14 residues. V lost 3 bases to trimming and J lost 1 base; unmatched junction nucleotides: 2. Germline values: CDR1 MGHRA, CDR2 YSYEKL.

In this sample, this clone turned up once. This chain joins TRBV6-2 or TRBV6-3 and TRBJ1-4, with D uncertain. Deletions cut 7 bases from V and 7 bases from J, with 16 bases between. The CDR3 loop spans 14 amino acids. Germline CDR1 is MNHEY and CDR2 is SVGEGT. The CDR3 DNA is TGTGCCAGCACCCCGTTGGCAACCTCTGAAAAACTGTTTTTT. It yields the protein CASTPLATSEKLFF.

This clone was detected once. The chain uses TRBV6-5 and TRBJ2-5; TRBD1 matches at 7 bases. Unmatched junction bases numbered 8, after V lost 6 bases and J lost 1 base. The germline gives CDR1 MNHEY, CDR2 SVGAGI. The CDR3 spans 15 residues. CDR3 bases: TGTGCCAGCAGCCGAGACAGGGTTGTCCAAGAGACCCAGTACTTC. Protein: CASSRDRVVQETQYF.

On this clone itself: One end of the junction varies from germline; a read error may be responsible. V is TRBV2 and J is TRBJ2-1; maybe TRBD2 (6 bases). The germline gives CDR1 SNHLY, CDR2 FYNNEI. The CDR3 is 15 amino acids. The CDR3 DNA reads as TGTGCCAGCAGGGTACTAGCAGCCTCCAACAATGAGCAGTTCTTC. Protein sequence: CASRVLAASNNEQFF.

A single count supports this clone. The V call is TRBV12-3 or TRBV12-4, the J call TRBJ1-5, with D unresolved. The CDR3 is 13 amino acids. V lost 4 bases to trimming and J lost 5 bases, with 9 bases between them. The CDR3 sequence: CASSSGVYQPQHF. CDR3 bases: TGTGCCAGCAGTTCCGGGGTCTATCAGCCCCAGCATTTT.

The chain uses TRBV5-1 and TRBJ2-5; 8 bases fit TRBD1. After removal of 2 bases from V and 4 bases from J, the junction contained 4 bases not matched to a gene. This CDR3 has 14 amino acids. Germline CDR1 SGHRS, CDR2 YFSETQ. CDR3: CASSLIGQGETQYF. CDR3 DNA sequence: TGCGCCAGCAGCTTAATCGGACAGGGAGAGACCCAGTACTTC.

This chain uses TRBV25-1 with TRBJ1-2; 9 bases match TRBD1. Germline lookup yields CDR1 MGHDK and CDR2 SYGVNS. This CDR3 is built from 14 residues. The V gene end was trimmed by 4 bases and the J gene end by 4 bases; junction bases not matched to a gene: 4. CDR3 DNA: TGTGCCAGCAGTGCGGGGACAGGGATCTATGGCTACACCTTC. Protein product: CASSAGTGIYGYTF.

The V call is TRBV4-1, the J call TRBJ2-7; D perhaps matches TRBD2 (5 bases). The CDR3 loop spans 16 amino acids. Between the trimmed V and J ends, which lost 1 base and 0 bases, there was a span of 13 bases. Germline CDR1 and CDR2: MGHRA and YSYEKL. Written as DNA, the CDR3 is TGCGCCAGCAGCCAAGCATTCGGCGGGTTCTCCTACGAGCAGTACTTC. Translation gives CASSQAFGGFSYEQYF.

The table lists this clone with a few counts. This chain uses TRBV28 with TRBJ1-5, with D possibly matching TRBD1 (5 bases). The CDR3 is made up of 12 amino acids. Germline CDR1 is MDHEN and CDR2 is SYDVKM. With 5 bases removed from V and 4 bases from J, the gap between germline ends came to 6 bases. CDR3 protein: CASSDRNQPQHF. The CDR3 DNA sequence: TGTGCCAGCAGTGACAGAAATCAGCCCCAGCATTTT.

The rearrangement joins TRBV5-4 to TRBJ1-6, with D possibly TRBD1 on 5 matching bases. V lost 0 bases and J lost 9, with 13 bases in between. The CDR3 runs to 15 residues. Per the germline V gene, CDR1 is SGHNT and CDR2 is YYREEE (reference sequence). The CDR3 nucleotides read TGTGCCAGCAGCTTGGACGGCGGGGGAACTTCACCCCTCCACTTT. Translating it yields CASSLDGGGTSPLHF. Drawing the rest from reference TRBV5-4 and TRBJ1-6, the complete variable domain is ETGVTQSPTHLIKTRGQQVTLRCSSQSGHNTVSWYQQALGQGPQFIFQYYREEENGRGNFPPRFSGLQFPNYSSELNVNALELDDSALYLCASSLDGGGTSPLHFGNGTRLTVT.

For the CDR3, the DNA is TGTGCCAGCAGCCCCGGGACAGGGGGCGTCCGGGGGGAGACCCAGTACTTC. As protein: CASSPGTGGVRGETQYF. The chain links TRBV7-2 to TRBJ2-5, with 12 bases identical to TRBD1. CDR1 SGHTA and CDR2 FQGNSA come from the germline V gene. CDR3 length: 17 residues. Unmatched junction bases numbered 12, after V lost 5 bases and J lost 5 bases.

V gene TRBV4-2 combines with J gene TRBJ1-2; 8 bases fit TRBD1. There are 20 residues in the CDR3. Germline lookup yields CDR1 LGHNA and CDR2 YNFKEQ. The V and J ends lost 5 bases and 5 bases, in that order; junction bases with no gene match: 25. The CDR3 here is CASSTHTGGVSYGARYGYTF. The CDR3 coding sequence is TGTGCCAGCAGCACACATACAGGGGGAGTCAGTTACGGCGCTAGATATGGCTACACCTTC.

The CDR3 spells CASSRMSSYNSPLHF. The CDR3 nucleotides are TGTGCCAGCAGCCGTATGAGCTCCTATAATTCACCCCTCCACTTT. The gene calls are TRBV3-1 (or the pseudogene TRBV3-2) and TRBJ1-6, with D unresolved. Trimming pared 4 bases from V and 0 bases from J, leaving 7 bases between. CDR1 and CDR2 (germline): LGHDT, YNNKEL (reference sequence). The CDR3 is 15 residues long.

This chain connects TRBV19 to TRBJ1-4, with D perhaps matching TRBD1 (5 bases). Trimming left V 7 bases short and J 6 bases short, with 18 bases between. The CDR3 covers 15 residues. CDR1 and CDR2 (germline): LNHDA, SQIVND (reference sequence). The CDR3 sequence: CASTMGFQGYEKLFF. As DNA, the CDR3 is TGTGCCAGTACCATGGGGTTCCAGGGTTATGAAAAACTGTTTTTT.

This clone has just one count. The chain joins TRBV6-5 to TRBJ1-4, with D maybe TRBD1 (5 bases). Trimming removed 10 bases from V and 7 bases from J, with 19 bases in between. Germline V CDR1 and CDR2: MNHEY, SVGAGI. CDR3 length: 14 amino acids. CDR3 sequence reads: CATKNSRQTEKLFF. Here the CDR3 DNA reads TGTGCCACCAAAAACTCAAGACAGACTGAAAAACTGTTTTTT.

The chain combines TRBV2 with TRBJ2-2, with 8 nucleotides matching TRBD1. CDR3 length: 16 residues. Per the germline V gene, CDR1 is SNHLY and CDR2 is FYNNEI. With V trimmed by 4 bases and J by 3 bases, 7 bases remained unmatched. As DNA, the CDR3 is TGTGCCAGCAGTGCAAGGACAGGGCCTGACACCGGGGAGCTGTTTTTT. This encodes CASSARTGPDTGELFF. Full variable domain (missing parts from reference TRBV2 and TRBJ2-2): EPEVTQTPSHQVTQMGQEVILRCVPISNHLYFYWYRQILGQKVEFLVSFYNNEISEKSEIFDDQFSVERPDGSNFTLKIRSTKLEDSAMYFCASSARTGPDTGELFFGEGSRLTVL.

The sample holds one count of this clone. The gene calls are TRBV24-1 and TRBJ1-4; 8 positions agree with TRBD1. The CDR3 spans 16 residues. Germline V gene lookup returns CDR1 KGHDR and CDR2 SFDVKD. V trimming: 4 bases; J trimming: 7 bases; junction bases outside the gene matches: 10. The CDR3 protein is CATSDSGQGGGEKLFF. The CDR3 DNA follows: TGTGCCACCAGTGACAGCGGACAGGGAGGAGGTGAAAAACTGTTTTTT.

Worth noting for this clone: The sample holds other DNA sequences that translate to the same CDR3. The rearrangement joins TRBV6-5 to TRBJ2-7; 9 positions match TRBD1. With 6 bases clipped from V and 0 bases from J, the junction kept 3 bases outside the gene matches. The CDR3 totals 14 residues. Germline-derived CDR1 and CDR2 are MNHEY and SVGAGI. The CDR3 sequence is CASRRGQGSYEQYF. The CDR3 coding sequence is TGTGCCAGCAGGCGGGGACAGGGCTCCTACGAGCAGTACTTC.

CDR3 in DNA: TGTGCCACCAGTGATTTGGTCCAGACCTACGAGCAGTACTTC. It codes for CATSDLVQTYEQYF. The rearrangement uses TRBV24-1 and TRBJ2-7; no clear D gene. Trimming removed 0 bases from V and 2 bases from J, with 7 bases in between. Germline CDR1 is KGHDR and CDR2 is SFDVKD. CDR3 length: 14 residues.

The chain is built from TRBV15 and TRBJ1-6; TRBD1 matches 7 bases. Trimming took 0 bases from V and 6 from J; bases not matched to a gene: 5. Germline V CDR1 and CDR2: LNHNV, YYDKDF (reference sequence). The CDR3 is made up of 16 amino acids. The CDR3 region is CATSRDRQGGNSPLHF. As DNA, the CDR3 is TGTGCCACCAGCAGAGATCGACAGGGCGGTAATTCACCCCTCCACTTT.